This T cell receptor beta chain is drawn from a study of T-cell memory formation after mild COVID-19. Study-wide points: Pre-infection memory contained some responding clones, which suggested that cross-reactive memory had joined. Contracting CD4+ clones sat mainly in CM and EM; CD8+ in EMRA.

This clonotype has more than one count but fewer than ten. Its antigen is unidentified. V lost 3 bases to trimming and J lost 3 bases, with 28 bases between them. This CDR3 region has 20 residues. Per germline, CDR1 LGHDT and CDR2 YNNKEL (reference sequence). Constant-segment primers and 5'RACE yielded cDNA libraries for TCR alpha and TCR beta, each carrying sample barcodes and UMIs. TCRdb re-called the 5' RACE reads with MiXCR, one entry per CDR3 protein. The sample lists roughly 480,000 distinct CDR3 sequences, 20% to 30% occurring once. Sample: PBMCs or a T cell subset sorted from them (not recorded which). The TCR originated in an adult woman who had mild COVID-19 (a few samples of this study predate the infection). Cell type and time point are not known. The rearrangement uses TRBV3-1 and TRBJ2-3, with D possibly being TRBD1 (6 bases). The DNA of the CDR3 is TGTGCCAGCAGCCAGGTCTTAACCCTGCTAGGGGGACAAAGGACAGATACGCAGTATTTT. Its translation: CASSQVLTLLGGQRTDTQYF.